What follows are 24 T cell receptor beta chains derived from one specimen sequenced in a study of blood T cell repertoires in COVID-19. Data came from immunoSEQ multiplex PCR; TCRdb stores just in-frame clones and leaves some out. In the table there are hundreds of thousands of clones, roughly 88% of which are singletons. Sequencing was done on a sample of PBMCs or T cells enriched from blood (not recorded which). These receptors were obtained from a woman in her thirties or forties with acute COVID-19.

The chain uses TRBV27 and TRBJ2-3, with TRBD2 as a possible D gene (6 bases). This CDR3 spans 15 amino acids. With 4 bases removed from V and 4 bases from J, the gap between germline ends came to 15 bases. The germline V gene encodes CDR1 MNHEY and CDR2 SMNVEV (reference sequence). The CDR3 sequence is CASSSFRGGADTQYF. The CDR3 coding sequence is TGTGCCAGCAGTTCCTTTAGGGGCGGGGCAGATACGCAGTATTTT.

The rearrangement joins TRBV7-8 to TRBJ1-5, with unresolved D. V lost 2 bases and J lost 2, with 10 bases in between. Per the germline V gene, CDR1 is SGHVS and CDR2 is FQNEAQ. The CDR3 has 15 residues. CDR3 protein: CASSLLGGGNQPQHF. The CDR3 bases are TGTGCCAGCAGCTTACTAGGAGGAGGCAATCAGCCCCAGCATTTT. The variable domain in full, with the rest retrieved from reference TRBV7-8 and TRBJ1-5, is GAGVSQSPRYKVAKRGQDVALRCDPISGHVSLFWYQQALGQGPEFLTYFQNEAQLDKSGLPSDRFFAERPEGSVSTLKIQRTQQEDSAVYLCASSLLGGGNQPQHFGDGTRLSIL.

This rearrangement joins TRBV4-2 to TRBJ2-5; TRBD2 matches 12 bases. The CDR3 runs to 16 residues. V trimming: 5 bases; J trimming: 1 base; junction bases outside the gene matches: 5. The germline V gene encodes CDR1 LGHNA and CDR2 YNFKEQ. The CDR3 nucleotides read TGTGCCAGCAGCGGGGGGACTAGCGGGCCCCAAGAGACCCAGTACTTC. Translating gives CASSGGTSGPQETQYF.

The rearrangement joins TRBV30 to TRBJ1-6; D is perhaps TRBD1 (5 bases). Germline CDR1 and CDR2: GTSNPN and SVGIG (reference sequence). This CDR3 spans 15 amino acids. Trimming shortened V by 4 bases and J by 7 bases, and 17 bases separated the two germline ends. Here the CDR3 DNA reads TGTGCCTGGACTCGCGACGGGCAGGGCAATTCACCCCTCCACTTT. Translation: CAWTRDGQGNSPLHF.

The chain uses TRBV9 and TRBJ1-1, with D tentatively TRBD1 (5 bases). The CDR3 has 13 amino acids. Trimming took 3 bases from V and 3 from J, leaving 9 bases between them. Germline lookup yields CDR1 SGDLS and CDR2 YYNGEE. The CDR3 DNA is TGTGCCAGCAGCGGTAGGGGTTACACTGAAGCTTTCTTT. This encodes CASSGRGYTEAFF. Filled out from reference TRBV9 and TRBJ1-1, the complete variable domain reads DSGVTQTPKHLITATGQRVTLRCSPRSGDLSVYWYQQSLDQGLQFLIQYYNGEERAKGNILERFSAQQFPDLHSELNLSSLELGDSALYFCASSGRGYTEAFFGQGTRLTVV.

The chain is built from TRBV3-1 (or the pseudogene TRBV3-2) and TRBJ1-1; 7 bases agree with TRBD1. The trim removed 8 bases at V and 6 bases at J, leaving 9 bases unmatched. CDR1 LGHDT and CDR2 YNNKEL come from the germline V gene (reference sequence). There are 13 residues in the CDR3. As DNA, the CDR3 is TGTGCCAGCCGTCAGGGGGGAGAAGCTGAAGCTTTCTTT. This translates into CASRQGGEAEAFF.

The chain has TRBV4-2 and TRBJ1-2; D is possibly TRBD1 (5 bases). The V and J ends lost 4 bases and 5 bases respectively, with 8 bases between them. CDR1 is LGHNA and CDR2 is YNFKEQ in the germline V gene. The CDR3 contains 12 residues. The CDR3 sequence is CASSRPGYGYTF. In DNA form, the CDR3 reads TGTGCCAGCAGCCGACCAGGGTATGGCTACACCTTC.

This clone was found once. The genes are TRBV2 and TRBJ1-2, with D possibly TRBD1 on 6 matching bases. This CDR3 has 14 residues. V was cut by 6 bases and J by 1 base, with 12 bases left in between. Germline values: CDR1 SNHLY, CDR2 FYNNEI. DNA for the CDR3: TGTGCCAGCAGACCGGACAGTTTTAACTATGGCTACACCTTC. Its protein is CASRPDSFNYGYTF. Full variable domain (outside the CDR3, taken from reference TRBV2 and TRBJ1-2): EPEVTQTPSHQVTQMGQEVILRCVPISNHLYFYWYRQILGQKVEFLVSFYNNEISEKSEIFDDQFSVERPDGSNFTLKIRSTKLEDSAMYFCASRPDSFNYGYTFGSGTRLTVV.

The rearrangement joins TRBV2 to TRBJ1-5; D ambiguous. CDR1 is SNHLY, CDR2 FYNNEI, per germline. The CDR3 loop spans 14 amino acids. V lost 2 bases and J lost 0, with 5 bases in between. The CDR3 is CASSERSSNQPQHF. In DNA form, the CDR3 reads TGTGCCAGCAGTGAAAGGAGTAGCAATCAGCCCCAGCATTTT.

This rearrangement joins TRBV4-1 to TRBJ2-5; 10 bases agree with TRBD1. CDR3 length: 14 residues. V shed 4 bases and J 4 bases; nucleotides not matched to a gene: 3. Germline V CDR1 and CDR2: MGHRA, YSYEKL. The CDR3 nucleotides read TGCGCCAGCAGCCTTGGGACAGGGGTAGAGACCCAGTACTTC. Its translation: CASSLGTGVETQYF.

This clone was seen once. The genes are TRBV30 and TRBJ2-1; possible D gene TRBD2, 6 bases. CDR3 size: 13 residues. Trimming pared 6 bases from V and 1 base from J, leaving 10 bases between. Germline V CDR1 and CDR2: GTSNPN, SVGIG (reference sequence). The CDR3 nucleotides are TGTGCCTGCGGGGGTTGGTCCTACAATGAGCAGTTCTTC. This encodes CACGGWSYNEQFF.

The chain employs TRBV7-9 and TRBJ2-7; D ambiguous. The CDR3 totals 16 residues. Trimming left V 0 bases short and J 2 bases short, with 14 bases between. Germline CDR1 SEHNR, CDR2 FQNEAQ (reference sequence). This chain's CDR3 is CASSLAGQNLPYEQYF. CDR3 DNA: TGTGCCAGCAGCTTAGCGGGCCAGAACCTCCCCTACGAGCAGTACTTC.

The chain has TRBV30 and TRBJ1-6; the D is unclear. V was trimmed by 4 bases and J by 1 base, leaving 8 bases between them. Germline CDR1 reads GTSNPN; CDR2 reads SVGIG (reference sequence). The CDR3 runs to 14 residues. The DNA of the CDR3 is TGTGCCTGGAATGGGCCATCCTATAATTCACCCCTCCACTTT. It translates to CAWNGPSYNSPLHF.

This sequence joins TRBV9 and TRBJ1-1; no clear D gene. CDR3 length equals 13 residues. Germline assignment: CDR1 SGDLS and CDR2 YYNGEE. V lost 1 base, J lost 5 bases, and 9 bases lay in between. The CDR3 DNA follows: TGTGCCAGCAGCGTACACAGCGGTACTGAAGCTTTCTTT. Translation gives CASSVHSGTEAFF. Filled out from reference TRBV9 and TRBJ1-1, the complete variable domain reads DSGVTQTPKHLITATGQRVTLRCSPRSGDLSVYWYQQSLDQGLQFLIQYYNGEERAKGNILERFSAQQFPDLHSELNLSSLELGDSALYFCASSVHSGTEAFFGQGTRLTVV.

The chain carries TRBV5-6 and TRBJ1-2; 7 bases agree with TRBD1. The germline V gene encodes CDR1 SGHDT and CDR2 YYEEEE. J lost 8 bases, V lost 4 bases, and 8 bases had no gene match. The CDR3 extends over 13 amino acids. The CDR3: CASSLDRAQGYTF. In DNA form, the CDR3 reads TGTGCCAGCAGCCTAGACAGGGCCCAGGGCTACACCTTC.

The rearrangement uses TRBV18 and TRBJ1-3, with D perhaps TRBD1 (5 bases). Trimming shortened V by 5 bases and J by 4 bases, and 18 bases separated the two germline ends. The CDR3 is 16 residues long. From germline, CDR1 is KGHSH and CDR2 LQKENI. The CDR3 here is CASSTVGGTSGNTIYF. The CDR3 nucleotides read TGTGCCAGCTCAACCGTGGGGGGTACCTCCGGAAACACCATATATTTT.

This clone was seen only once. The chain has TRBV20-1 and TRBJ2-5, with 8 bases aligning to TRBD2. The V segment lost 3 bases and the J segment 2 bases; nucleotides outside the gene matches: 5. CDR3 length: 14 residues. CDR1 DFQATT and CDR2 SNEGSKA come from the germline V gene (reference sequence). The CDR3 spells CSASQGLGQETQYF. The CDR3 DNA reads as TGCAGTGCTAGTCAGGGACTAGGACAAGAGACCCAGTACTTC.

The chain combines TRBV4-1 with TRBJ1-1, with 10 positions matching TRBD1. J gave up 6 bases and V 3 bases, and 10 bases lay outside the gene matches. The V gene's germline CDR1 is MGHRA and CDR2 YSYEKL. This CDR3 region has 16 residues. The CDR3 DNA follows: TGCGCCAGCAGCCAGGACAAGGGACAGGGGAGGGCTGAAGCTTTCTTT. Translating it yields CASSQDKGQGRAEAFF.

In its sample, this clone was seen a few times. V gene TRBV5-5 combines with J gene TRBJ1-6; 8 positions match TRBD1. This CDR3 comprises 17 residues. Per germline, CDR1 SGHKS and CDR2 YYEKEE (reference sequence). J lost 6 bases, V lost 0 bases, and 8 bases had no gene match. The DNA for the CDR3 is TGTGCCAGCAGCTTGGGATCCGGGACAGGCTTTAATTCACCCCTCCACTTT. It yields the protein CASSLGSGTGFNSPLHF.

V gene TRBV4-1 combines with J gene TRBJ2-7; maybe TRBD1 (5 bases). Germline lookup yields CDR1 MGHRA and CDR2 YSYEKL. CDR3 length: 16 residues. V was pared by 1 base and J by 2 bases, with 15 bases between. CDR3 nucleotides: TGCGCCAGCAGCCAAGCAGCAGGGTTTATGGCCTACGAGCAGTACTTC. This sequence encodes CASSQAAGFMAYEQYF.

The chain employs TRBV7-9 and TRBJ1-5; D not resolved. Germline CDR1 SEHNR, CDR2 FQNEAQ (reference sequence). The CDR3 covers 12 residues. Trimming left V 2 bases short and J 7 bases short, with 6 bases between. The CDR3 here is CASSLSAQPQHF. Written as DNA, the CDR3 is TGTGCCAGCAGCTTAAGCGCGCAGCCCCAGCATTTT. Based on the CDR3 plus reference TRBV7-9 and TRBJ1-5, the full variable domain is DTGVSQNPRHKITKRGQNVTFRCDPISEHNRLYWYRQTLGQGPEFLTYFQNEAQLEKSRLLSDRFSAERPKGSFSTLEIQRTEQGDSAMYLCASSLSAQPQHFGDGTRLSIL.

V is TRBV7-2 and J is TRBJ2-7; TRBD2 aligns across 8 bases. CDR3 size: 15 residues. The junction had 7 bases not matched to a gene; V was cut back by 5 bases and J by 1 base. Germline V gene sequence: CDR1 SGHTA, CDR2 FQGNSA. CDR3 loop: CASSRTRGGSYEQYF. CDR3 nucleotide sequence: TGTGCCAGCAGCCGTACCCGGGGGGGTTCCTACGAGCAGTACTTC.

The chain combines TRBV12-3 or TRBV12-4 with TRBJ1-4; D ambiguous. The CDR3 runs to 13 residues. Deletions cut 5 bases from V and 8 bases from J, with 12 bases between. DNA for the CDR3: TGTGCCAGCAGTGAAACACACAGCGAAAAACTGTTTTTT. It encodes CASSETHSEKLFF.

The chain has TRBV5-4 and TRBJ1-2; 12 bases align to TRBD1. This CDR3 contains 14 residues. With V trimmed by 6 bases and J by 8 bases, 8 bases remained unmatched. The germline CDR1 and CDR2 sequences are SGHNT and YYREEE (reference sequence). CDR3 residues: CASKGGQGAKGYTF. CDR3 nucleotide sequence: TGTGCCAGCAAGGGGGGACAGGGGGCGAAGGGCTACACCTTC. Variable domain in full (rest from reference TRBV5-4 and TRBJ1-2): ETGVTQSPTHLIKTRGQQVTLRCSSQSGHNTVSWYQQALGQGPQFIFQYYREEENGRGNFPPRFSGLQFPNYSSELNVNALELDDSALYLCASKGGQGAKGYTFGSGTRLTVV.